This T cell receptor beta chain came from a study of cytomegalovirus exposure and HLA in healthy donors. The study, taken as a whole, reports: Across HLA loci, a later analysis found differing TCR association rates, with DRB1 most and HLA-C fewest. According to a later analysis, donors in an Asian-associated ancestry cluster reportedly had fewer N-insertions than the roughly 720-donor mean.

On this clone: As yet, its antigen is unknown.

V was cut by 2 bases and J by 5 bases, with 9 bases left in between. The CDR3 runs 13 residues. Germline V gene data show CDR1 as SNHLY and CDR2 as FYNNEI. PCR employed 60 Vbeta and 13 Jbeta primers. Method: immunoSEQ multiplex PCR; TCRdb's copy keeps in-frame clones and lacks some. The top ten hold less than 2.5% of the sample, which has roughly 100,000 clones, around 75% seen once. The V call is TRBV2, the J call TRBJ1-2, with D possibly matching TRBD1 (6 bases). The sample was PBMCs. This clonotype originated in a young man in good health and CMV-seronegative. The CDR3 loop reads CASSERQEYGYTF. The CDR3 DNA follows: TGTGCCAGCAGTGAAAGACAGGAGTATGGCTACACCTTC.